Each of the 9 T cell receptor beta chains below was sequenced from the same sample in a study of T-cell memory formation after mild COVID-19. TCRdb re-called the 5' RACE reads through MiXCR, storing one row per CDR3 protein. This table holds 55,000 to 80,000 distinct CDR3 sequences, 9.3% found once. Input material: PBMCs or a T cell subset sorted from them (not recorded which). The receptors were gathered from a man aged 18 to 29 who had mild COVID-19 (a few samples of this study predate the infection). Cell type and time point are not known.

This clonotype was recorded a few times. As DNA, the CDR3 is TGTGCCAGCTCACGACAGGACAAAAATCAGCCCCAGCATTTT. It specifies CASSRQDKNQPQHF. The chain combines TRBV18 with TRBJ1-5, with D perhaps TRBD1 (6 bases). The germline CDR1 and CDR2 sequences are KGHSH and LQKENI. This CDR3 region has 14 residues. V was cut by 4 bases and J by 4 bases, with 11 bases left in between. Based on the CDR3 plus reference TRBV18 and TRBJ1-5, the full variable domain is NAGVMQNPRHLVRRRGQEARLRCSPMKGHSHVYWYRQLPEEGLKFMVYLQKENIIDESGMPKERFSAEFPKEGPSILRIQQVVRGDSAAYFCASSRQDKNQPQHFGDGTRLSIL.

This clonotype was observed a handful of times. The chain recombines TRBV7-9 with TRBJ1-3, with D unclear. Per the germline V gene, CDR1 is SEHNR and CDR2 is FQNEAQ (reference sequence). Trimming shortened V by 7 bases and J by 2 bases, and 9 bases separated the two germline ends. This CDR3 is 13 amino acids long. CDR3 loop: CASKATAGNTIYF. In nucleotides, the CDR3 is TGTGCCAGCAAGGCGACTGCTGGAAACACCATATATTTT.

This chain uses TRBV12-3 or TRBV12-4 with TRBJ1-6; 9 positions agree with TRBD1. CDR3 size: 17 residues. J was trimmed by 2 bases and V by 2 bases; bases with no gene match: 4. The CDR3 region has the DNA TGTGCCAGCAGTTTATTGTGGGACAGGGCCTATAATTCACCCCTCCACTTT. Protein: CASSLLWDRAYNSPLHF.

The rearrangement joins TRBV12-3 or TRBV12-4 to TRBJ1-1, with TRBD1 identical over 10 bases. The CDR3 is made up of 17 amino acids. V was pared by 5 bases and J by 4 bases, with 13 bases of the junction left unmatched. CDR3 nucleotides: TGTGCCAGCAGTCCCTTCTGGGGACAGGGGAGTCTCACTGAAGCTTTCTTT. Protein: CASSPFWGQGSLTEAFF.

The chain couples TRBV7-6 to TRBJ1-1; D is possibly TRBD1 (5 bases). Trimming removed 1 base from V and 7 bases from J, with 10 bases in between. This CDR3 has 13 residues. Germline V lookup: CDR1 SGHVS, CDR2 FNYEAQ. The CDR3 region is CASSLEVGVEAFF. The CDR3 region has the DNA TGTGCCAGCAGCTTAGAAGTGGGGGTTGAAGCTTTCTTT.

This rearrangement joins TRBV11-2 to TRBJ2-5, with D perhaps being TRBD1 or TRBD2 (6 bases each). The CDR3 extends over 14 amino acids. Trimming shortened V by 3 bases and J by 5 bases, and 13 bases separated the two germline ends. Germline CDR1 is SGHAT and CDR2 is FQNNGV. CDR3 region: CASSLVLGGETQYF. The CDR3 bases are TGTGCCAGCAGCTTGGTTTTAGGGGGGGAGACCCAGTACTTC.

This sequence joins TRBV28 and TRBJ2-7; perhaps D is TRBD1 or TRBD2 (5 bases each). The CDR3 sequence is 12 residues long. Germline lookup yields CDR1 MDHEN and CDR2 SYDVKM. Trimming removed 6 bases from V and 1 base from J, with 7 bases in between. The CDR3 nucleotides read TGTGCCAGCAGGGGGGTATCCTACGAGCAGTACGTC. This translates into CASRGVSYEQYV.

This CDR3 is CASADRATNYGYTF. The CDR3 DNA reads TGTGCCAGCGCAGACAGGGCAACTAACTATGGCTACACCTTC. The J gene is TRBJ1-2, the V gene TRBV6-6; TRBD1 aligns across 7 bases. This CDR3 is 14 amino acids long. CDR1 is MNHNY and CDR2 is SVGAGI in the germline V gene (reference sequence). The V segment lost 8 bases and the J segment 0 bases; nucleotides outside the gene matches: 6.

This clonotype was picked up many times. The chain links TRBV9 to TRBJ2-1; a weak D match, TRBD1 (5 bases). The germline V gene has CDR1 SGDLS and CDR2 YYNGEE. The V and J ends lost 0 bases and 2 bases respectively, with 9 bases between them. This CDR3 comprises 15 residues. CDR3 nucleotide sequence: TGTGCCAGCAGCGTAGTTGACAGCCCCTACAATGAGCAGTTCTTC. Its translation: CASSVVDSPYNEQFF. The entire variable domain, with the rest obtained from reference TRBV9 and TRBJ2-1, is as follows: DSGVTQTPKHLITATGQRVTLRCSPRSGDLSVYWYQQSLDQGLQFLIQYYNGEERAKGNILERFSAQQFPDLHSELNLSSLELGDSALYFCASSVVDSPYNEQFFGPGTRLTVL.